This T cell receptor beta chain was captured by sequencing in a study of T cells in Graves' hyperthyroidism and ophthalmopathy. General study results and limits: Ophthalmopathy prediction by the model preceded onset by a median roughly 6 months. A model of 13 V-J pairs discriminated ophthalmopathy from stable hyperthyroidism. Blood shared most expanded thyroid clonotypes above 0.001.

It was RNA transcripts that yielded the amplified TCR beta CDR3 regions. TCR CDR3 regions were first amplified by RT-PCR with HTBI primers. TCRdb ran MiXCR on the multiplex PCR reads and lists one entry per CDR3 protein. The repertoire holds 550,000 to 700,000 distinct CDR3 sequences, under 60% seen once, with under 20% in the top ten. With regard to this clonotype: No antigen is known for it.

Diagnosis relied on clinical symptoms, serum thyroxine and TRAb, thyroid ultrasound and orbital computed tomography. This clonotype was sampled from an adult woman with Graves' disease, either hyperthyroidism or ophthalmopathy (not recorded which). The sample taken for sequencing was peripheral blood or thyroid tissue (not recorded which).

CDR3 coding DNA: TGCAGTGCTAGAGTTCCGGGACAGGGGTATCAGCCCCAGCATTTT. This encodes CSARVPGQGYQPQHF. V and J are TRBV20-1 and TRBJ1-5; 10 bases map to TRBD1. The CDR3 runs 15 residues. V lost 1 base to trimming and J lost 5 bases; unmatched junction nucleotides: 5. CDR1 is DFQATT, CDR2 SNEGSKA, per germline (reference sequence).